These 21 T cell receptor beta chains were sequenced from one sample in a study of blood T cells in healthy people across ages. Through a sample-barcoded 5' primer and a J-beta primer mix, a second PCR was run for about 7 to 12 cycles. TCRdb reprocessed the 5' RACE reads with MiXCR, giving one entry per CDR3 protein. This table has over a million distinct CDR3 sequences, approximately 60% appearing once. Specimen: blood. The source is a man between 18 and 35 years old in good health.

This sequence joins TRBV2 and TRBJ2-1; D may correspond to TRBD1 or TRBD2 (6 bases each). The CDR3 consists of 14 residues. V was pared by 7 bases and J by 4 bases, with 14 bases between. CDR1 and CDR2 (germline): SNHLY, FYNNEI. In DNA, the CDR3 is TGTGCCAGCAATCGGGGGCTCTCATACAATGAGCAGTTCTTC. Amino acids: CASNRGLSYNEQFF.

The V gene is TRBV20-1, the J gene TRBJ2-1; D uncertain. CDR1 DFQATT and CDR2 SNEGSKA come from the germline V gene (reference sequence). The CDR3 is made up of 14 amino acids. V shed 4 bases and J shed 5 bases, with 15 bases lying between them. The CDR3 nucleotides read TGCAGTGCTAACAGCCTCAGACGGAACAATGAGCAGTTCTTC. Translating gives CSANSLRRNNEQFF.

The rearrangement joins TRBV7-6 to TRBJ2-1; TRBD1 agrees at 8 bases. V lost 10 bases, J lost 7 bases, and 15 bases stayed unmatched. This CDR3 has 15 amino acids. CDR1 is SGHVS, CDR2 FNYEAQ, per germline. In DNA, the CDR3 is TGTGCCACCGGAACCGTTGGACAGGGAAGGAATGAGCAGTTCTTC. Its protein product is CATGTVGQGRNEQFF. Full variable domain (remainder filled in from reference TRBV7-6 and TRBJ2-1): GAGVSQSPRYKVTKRGQDVALRCDPISGHVSLYWYRQALGQGPEFLTYFNYEAQQDKSGLPNDRFSAERPEGSISTLTIQRTEQRDSAMYRCATGTVGQGRNEQFFGPGTRLTVL.

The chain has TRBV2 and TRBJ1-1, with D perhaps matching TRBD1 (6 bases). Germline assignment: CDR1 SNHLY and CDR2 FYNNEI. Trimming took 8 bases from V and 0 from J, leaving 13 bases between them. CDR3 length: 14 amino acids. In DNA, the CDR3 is TGTGCCAGCCGAACAGGGTTCATGAACACTGAAGCTTTCTTT. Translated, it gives CASRTGFMNTEAFF.

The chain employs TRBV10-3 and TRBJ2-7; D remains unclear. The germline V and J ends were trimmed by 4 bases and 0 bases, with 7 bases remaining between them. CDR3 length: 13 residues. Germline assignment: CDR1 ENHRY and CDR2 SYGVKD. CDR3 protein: CAISAADSYEQYF. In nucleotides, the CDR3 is TGTGCCATCAGTGCGGCAGACTCCTACGAGCAGTACTTC.

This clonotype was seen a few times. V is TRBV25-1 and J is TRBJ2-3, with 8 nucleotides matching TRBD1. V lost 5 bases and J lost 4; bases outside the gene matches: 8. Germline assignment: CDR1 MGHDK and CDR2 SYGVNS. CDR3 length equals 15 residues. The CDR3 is CASSLTGGISDTQYF. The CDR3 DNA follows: TGTGCCAGCAGTCTTACAGGGGGTATTTCAGATACGCAGTATTTT.

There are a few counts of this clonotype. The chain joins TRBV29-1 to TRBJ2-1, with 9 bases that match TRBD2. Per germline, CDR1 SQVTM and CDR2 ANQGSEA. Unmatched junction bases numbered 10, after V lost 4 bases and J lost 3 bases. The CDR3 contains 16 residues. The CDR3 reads CSVVGLAGLDYNEQFF. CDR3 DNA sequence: TGCAGCGTTGTAGGGCTAGCGGGACTTGACTACAATGAGCAGTTCTTC.

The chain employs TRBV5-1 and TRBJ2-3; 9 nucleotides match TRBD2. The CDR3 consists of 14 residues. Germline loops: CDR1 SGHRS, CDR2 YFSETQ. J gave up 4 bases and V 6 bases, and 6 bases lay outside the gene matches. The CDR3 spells CASTMTSGSDTQYF. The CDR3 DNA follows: TGCGCCAGCACCATGACTAGCGGATCAGATACGCAGTATTTT.

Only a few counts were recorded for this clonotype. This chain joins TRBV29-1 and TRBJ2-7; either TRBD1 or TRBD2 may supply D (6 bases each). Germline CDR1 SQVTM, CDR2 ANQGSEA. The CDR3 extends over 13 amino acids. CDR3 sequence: CSYCGDTSYEQYF. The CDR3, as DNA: TGCAGTTACTGCGGGGACACCTCCTACGAGCAGTACTTC.

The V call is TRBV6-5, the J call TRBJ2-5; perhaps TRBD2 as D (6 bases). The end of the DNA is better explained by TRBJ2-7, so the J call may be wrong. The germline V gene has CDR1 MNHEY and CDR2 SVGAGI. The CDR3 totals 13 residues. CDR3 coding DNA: TGTGCCAGCACTCCCCCGGGGGATTACGAGCAGTACTTC. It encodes CASTPPGDYEQYF.

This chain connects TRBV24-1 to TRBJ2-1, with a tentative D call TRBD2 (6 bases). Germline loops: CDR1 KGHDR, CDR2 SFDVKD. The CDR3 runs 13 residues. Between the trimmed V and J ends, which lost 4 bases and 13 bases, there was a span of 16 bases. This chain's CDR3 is CATSEASRGTQFF. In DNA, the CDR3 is TGTGCCACCAGTGAAGCCAGCCGGGGGACCCAGTTCTTC.

The CDR3 protein is CASSEDRTWGYSNQPQHF. Written as DNA, the CDR3 is TGTGCCAGCAGTGAAGACAGGACATGGGGATATAGCAATCAGCCCCAGCATTTT. The genes are TRBV6-1 and TRBJ1-5, with D maybe TRBD1 (5 bases). The CDR3 covers 18 residues. V was shortened by 1 base and J by 0 bases, with 16 bases between the two germline ends. Germline V lookup: CDR1 MNHNS, CDR2 SASEGT.

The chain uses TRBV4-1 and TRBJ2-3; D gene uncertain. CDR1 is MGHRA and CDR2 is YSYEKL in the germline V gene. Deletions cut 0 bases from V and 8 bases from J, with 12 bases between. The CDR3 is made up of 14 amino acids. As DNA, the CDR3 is TGCGCCAGCAGCCAAGATGGGCCATCGCCTACGCAGTATTTT. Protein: CASSQDGPSPTQYF.

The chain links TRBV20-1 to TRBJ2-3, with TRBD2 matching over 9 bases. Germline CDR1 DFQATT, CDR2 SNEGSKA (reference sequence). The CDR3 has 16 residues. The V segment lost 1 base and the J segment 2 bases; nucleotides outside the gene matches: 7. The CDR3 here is CSARGALAGLTDTQYF. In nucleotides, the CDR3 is TGCAGTGCTAGAGGGGCACTAGCGGGCCTCACAGATACGCAGTATTTT.

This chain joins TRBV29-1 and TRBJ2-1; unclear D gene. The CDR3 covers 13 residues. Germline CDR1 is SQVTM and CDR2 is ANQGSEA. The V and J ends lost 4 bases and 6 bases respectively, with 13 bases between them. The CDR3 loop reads CSVVNHNRNEQFF. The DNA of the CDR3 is TGCAGCGTTGTAAACCATAACCGCAATGAGCAGTTCTTC.

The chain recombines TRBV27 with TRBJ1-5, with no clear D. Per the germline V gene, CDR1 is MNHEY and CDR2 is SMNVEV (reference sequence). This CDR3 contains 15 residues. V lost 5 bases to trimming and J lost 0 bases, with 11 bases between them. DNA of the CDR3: TGTGCCAGCAGTCCCCACCTCTATAGCAATCAGCCCCAGCATTTT. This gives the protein CASSPHLYSNQPQHF.

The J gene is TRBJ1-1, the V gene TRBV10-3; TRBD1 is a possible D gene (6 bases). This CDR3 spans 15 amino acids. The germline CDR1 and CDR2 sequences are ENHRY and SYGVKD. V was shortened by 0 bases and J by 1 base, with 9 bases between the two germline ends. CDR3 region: CAISESDRANTEAFF. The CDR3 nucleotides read TGTGCCATCAGTGAGTCGGACAGAGCGAACACTGAAGCTTTCTTT.

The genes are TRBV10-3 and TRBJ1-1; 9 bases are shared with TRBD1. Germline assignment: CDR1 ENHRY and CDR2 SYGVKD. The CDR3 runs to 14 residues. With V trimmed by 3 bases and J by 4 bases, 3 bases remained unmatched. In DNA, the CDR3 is TGTGCCATCAGTGATGGACAGGGGCTCACTGAAGCTTTCTTT. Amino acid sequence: CAISDGQGLTEAFF.

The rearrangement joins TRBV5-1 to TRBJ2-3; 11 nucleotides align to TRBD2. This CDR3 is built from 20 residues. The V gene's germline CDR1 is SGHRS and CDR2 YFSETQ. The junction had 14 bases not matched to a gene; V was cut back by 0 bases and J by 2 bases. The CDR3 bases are TGCGCCAGCAGCTTGGCCCGTGGGCTAGCGGGGGGCGAGGACACAGATACGCAGTATTTT. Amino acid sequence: CASSLARGLAGGEDTDTQYF.

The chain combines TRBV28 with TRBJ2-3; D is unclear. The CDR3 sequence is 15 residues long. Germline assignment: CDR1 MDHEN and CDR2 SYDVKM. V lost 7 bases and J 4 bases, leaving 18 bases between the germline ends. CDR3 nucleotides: TGTGCCAGCATTAATCAAATGGCTGGCGCAGATACGCAGTATTTT. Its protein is CASINQMAGADTQYF.

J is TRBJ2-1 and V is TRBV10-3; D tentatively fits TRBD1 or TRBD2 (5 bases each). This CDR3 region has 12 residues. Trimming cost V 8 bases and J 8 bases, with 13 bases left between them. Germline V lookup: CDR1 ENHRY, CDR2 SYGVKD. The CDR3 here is CAIGSGTDEQFF. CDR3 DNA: TGTGCCATCGGATCCGGGACGGATGAGCAGTTCTTC.